Following are 14 T cell receptor beta chains from one sample sequenced in a study of CD8+ T cells in alopecia areata. cDNA serving as the sequencing template came from extracted, reverse transcribed RNA. TCRdb's copy holds only in-frame clones and misses some; the assay was immunoSEQ multiplex PCR. Among roughly 280,000 clones, 50% to 75% were seen once, and the ten largest hold around 0.84%. Treatment meaning: oral pan-JAK inhibitor, 5-10 mg twice daily. This sample comprised CD4+ T cells sorted from blood, obtained between weeks 51 and 52, from a patient treated with tofacitinib. The origin of the receptors is a human donor with alopecia areata.

V gene TRBV30 combines with J gene TRBJ1-2; D ambiguous. Germline values: CDR1 GTSNPN, CDR2 SVGIG (reference sequence). CDR3 length: 13 residues. V lost 2 bases to trimming and J lost 6 bases, with 13 bases between them. In DNA form, the CDR3 reads TGTGCCTGGAGTCAAAGGGCCTCGGATGGCTACACCTTC. Translating gives CAWSQRASDGYTF. Full variable domain (remainder filled in from reference TRBV30 and TRBJ1-2): SQTIHQWPATLVQPVGSPLSLECTVEGTSNPNLYWYRQAAGRGLQLLFYSVGIGQISSEVPQNLSASRPQDRQFILSSKKLLLSDSGFYLCAWSQRASDGYTFGSGTRLTVV.

The CDR3 reads CAWSEGLGEQYF. The DNA of the CDR3 is TGTGCCTGGAGTGAGGGGTTAGGGGAGCAGTACTTC. The V gene is TRBV30, the J gene TRBJ2-7; D is possibly TRBD1 (5 bases). The CDR3 consists of 12 residues. V lost 1 base and J lost 7, with 11 bases in between. Germline V lookup: CDR1 GTSNPN, CDR2 SVGIG (reference sequence). Looking up the rest from reference TRBV30 and TRBJ2-7 gives the full variable domain: SQTIHQWPATLVQPVGSPLSLECTVEGTSNPNLYWYRQAAGRGLQLLFYSVGIGQISSEVPQNLSASRPQDRQFILSSKKLLLSDSGFYLCAWSEGLGEQYFGPGTRLTVT.

This clone was counted once. The rearrangement links TRBV19 to TRBJ2-1; 11 bases are a match to TRBD2. The CDR3 consists of 13 residues. Germline trimming cut 3 bases from V and 13 bases from J; bases unmatched to any gene: 5. From germline, CDR1 is LNHDA and CDR2 SQIVND (reference sequence). Written as DNA, the CDR3 is TGTGCCAGTAGTATCAGGACTAGCGGGTTACAGTTCTTC. Encoded protein: CASSIRTSGLQFF.

Ten or more counts support this clone. The rearrangement uses TRBV7-2 and TRBJ2-7; D is unclear. Germline lookup yields CDR1 SGHTA and CDR2 FQGNSA. This CDR3 is 14 amino acids long. V dropped 5 bases and J dropped 4 bases, with 15 bases sitting between them. The CDR3 loop reads CASSPSRSLYEQYF. The CDR3 DNA sequence: TGTGCCAGCAGCCCCTCTCGATCGCTTTACGAGCAGTACTTC. Full variable domain (rest looked up from reference TRBV7-2 and TRBJ2-7): GAGVSQSPSNKVTEKGKDVELRCDPISGHTALYWYRQSLGQGLEFLIYFQGNSAPDKSGLPSDRFSAERTGGSVSTLTIQRTQQEDSAVYLCASSPSRSLYEQYFGPGTRLTVT.

This sequence joins TRBV30 and TRBJ1-1; D unresolved. V was trimmed by 0 bases and J by 3 bases, leaving 17 bases between them. This CDR3 has 16 amino acids. The germline CDR1 and CDR2 sequences are GTSNPN and SVGIG (reference sequence). In DNA, the CDR3 is TGTGCCTGGAGTGTATTGTCGGACCAGCGGGACACTGAAGCTTTCTTT. Translating gives CAWSVLSDQRDTEAFF.

The chain couples TRBV30 to TRBJ1-6; TRBD1 is a possible D gene (5 bases). CDR1 and CDR2 (germline): GTSNPN, SVGIG (reference sequence). The CDR3 covers 14 residues. V lost 6 bases and J 5 bases, leaving 14 bases between the germline ends. Here the CDR3 DNA reads TGTGCCTGCCTCCGGGACCCTGATAATTCACCCCTCCACTTT. Translated, it gives CACLRDPDNSPLHF.

This clone was seen a few times. The V call is TRBV18, the J call TRBJ1-5; a weak D match, TRBD1 (6 bases). Germline CDR1 is KGHSH and CDR2 is LQKENI. The ends were cut back, 4 bases at V and 6 bases at J, with 13 bases in the middle. CDR3 length equals 14 residues. CDR3 in DNA: TGTGCCAGCTCACAGGACAGCGGGTCTCAGCCCCAGCATTTT. This sequence encodes CASSQDSGSQPQHF.

The chain has TRBV11-1 and TRBJ1-2; no clear D gene. Germline V lookup: CDR1 SGHAT, CDR2 FQDESV (reference sequence). Trimming took off 3 bases at V and 3 bases at J, with 11 bases between the two ends. The CDR3 contains 14 residues. The CDR3 bases are TGTGCCAGCAGCTTCCGGGGAACGGACTATGGCTACACCTTC. Amino acid sequence: CASSFRGTDYGYTF.

The CDR3 region has the DNA TGTGCCAGCAGTTACTCGATGAACATGAACACTGAAGCTTTCTTT. Amino acids: CASSYSMNMNTEAFF. This sequence joins TRBV6-5 and TRBJ1-1, with D hard to call. V gave up 0 bases and J gave up 0 bases, with 8 bases separating them. Per germline, CDR1 MNHEY and CDR2 SVGAGI. The CDR3 contains 15 residues.

V and J are TRBV6-5 and TRBJ2-1, with 8 bases fitting TRBD1. Losses at the gene ends were 5 bases for V and 7 bases for J; bases not matched to a gene: 10. CDR3 length: 15 residues. Germline V gene lookup returns CDR1 MNHEY and CDR2 SVGAGI. The CDR3 reads CASSQATGVVNEQFF. The DNA of the CDR3 is TGTGCCAGCAGTCAGGCGACAGGGGTTGTGAATGAGCAGTTCTTC.

This clone was detected only a few times. V usage is TRBV19 and J usage is TRBJ2-1; tentative D call: TRBD1 (5 bases). The CDR3 runs 14 residues. Trimming removed 3 bases at V and 9 bases at J, with 15 bases between. Germline CDR1 and CDR2: LNHDA and SQIVND (reference sequence). In DNA form, the CDR3 reads TGTGCCAGTAGTATTGGGCCGCAGGGTACTGAGCAGTTCTTC. This sequence encodes CASSIGPQGTEQFF.

This clone was counted between two and nine times. This sample includes further DNA sequences coding for the same CDR3. The V call is TRBV6-1, the J call TRBJ1-6; D not resolved. V was trimmed by 4 bases and J by 6 bases, leaving 7 bases between them. This CDR3 has 13 residues. The germline V gene encodes CDR1 MNHNS and CDR2 SASEGT. CDR3 sequence (DNA): TGTGCCAGCAGTGGCCAGCCTAATTCACCCCTCCACTTT. Protein product: CASSGQPNSPLHF.

V and J are TRBV6-5 and TRBJ2-3; TRBD1 might be the D (6 bases). This CDR3 has 14 amino acids. With 7 bases removed from V and 4 bases from J, the gap between germline ends came to 15 bases. Per germline, CDR1 MNHEY and CDR2 SVGAGI. CDR3 sequence reads: CASKRGGVADTQYF. The CDR3 DNA is TGTGCCAGCAAACGAGGGGGAGTGGCAGATACGCAGTATTTT.

The CDR3 DNA follows: TGTGCCAGCTCAGATGGGATCGGCTACACCTTC. This gives the protein CASSDGIGYTF. V usage is TRBV18 and J usage is TRBJ1-2; D is ambiguous. This CDR3 is 11 amino acids long. The V end was cut by 5 bases, the J end by 8 bases, with 9 bases between. Germline assignment: CDR1 KGHSH and CDR2 LQKENI.